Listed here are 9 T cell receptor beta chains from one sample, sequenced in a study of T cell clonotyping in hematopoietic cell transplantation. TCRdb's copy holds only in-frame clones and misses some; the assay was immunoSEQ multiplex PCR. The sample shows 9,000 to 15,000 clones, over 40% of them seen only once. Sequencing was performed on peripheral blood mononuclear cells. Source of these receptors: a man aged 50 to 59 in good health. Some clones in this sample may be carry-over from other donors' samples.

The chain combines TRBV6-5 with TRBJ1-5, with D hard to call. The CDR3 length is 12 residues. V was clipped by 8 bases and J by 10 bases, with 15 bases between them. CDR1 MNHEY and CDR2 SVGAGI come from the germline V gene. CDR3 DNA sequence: TGTGCCAGCGGGTTCGATGGAGGACCCCAGCATTTT. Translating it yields CASGFDGGPQHF.

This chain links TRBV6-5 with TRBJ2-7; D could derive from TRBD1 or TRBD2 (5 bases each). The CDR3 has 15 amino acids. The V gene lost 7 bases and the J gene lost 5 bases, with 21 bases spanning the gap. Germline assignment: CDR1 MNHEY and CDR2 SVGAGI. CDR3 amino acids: CASNRLEGPRDEQYF. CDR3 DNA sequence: TGTGCCAGCAACCGACTCGAGGGGCCCCGGGACGAGCAGTACTTC.

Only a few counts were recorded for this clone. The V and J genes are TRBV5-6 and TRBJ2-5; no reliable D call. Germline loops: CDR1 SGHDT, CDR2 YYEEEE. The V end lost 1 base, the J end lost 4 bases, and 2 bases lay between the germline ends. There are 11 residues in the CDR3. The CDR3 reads CASSLRETQYF. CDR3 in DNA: TGTGCCAGCAGCTTGAGAGAGACCCAGTACTTC.

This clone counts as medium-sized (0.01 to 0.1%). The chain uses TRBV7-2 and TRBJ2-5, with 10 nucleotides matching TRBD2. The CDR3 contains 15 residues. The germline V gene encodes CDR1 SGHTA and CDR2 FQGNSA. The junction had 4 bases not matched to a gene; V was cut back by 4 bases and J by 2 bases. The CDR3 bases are TGTGCCAGCAGCTCCGAGCGGGGGGGTCAAGAGACCCAGTACTTC. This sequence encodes CASSSERGGQETQYF.

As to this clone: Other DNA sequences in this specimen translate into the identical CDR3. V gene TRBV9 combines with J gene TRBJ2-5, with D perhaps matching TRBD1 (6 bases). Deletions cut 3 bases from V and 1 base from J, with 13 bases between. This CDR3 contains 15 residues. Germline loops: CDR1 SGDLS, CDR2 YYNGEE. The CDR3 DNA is TGTGCCAGCAGCGAGCCTGGGACACCCCAAGAGACCCAGTACTTC. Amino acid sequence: CASSEPGTPQETQYF.

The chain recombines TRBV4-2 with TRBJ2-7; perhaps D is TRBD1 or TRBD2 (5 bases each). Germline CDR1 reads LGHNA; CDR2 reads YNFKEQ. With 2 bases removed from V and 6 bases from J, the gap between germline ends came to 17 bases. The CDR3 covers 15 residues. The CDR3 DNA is TGTGCCAGCAGCCAATCCACCGGGACCGCTCTCGAGCAGTACTTC. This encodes CASSQSTGTALEQYF.

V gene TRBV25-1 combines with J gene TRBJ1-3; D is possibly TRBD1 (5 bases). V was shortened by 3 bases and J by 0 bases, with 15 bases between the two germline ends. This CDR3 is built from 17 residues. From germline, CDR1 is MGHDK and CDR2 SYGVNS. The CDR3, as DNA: TGTGCCAGCAGTGACCGCGGGACGGTAGCCTCTGGAAACACCATATATTTT. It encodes CASSDRGTVASGNTIYF. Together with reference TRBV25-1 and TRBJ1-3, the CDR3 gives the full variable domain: EADIYQTPRYLVIGTGKKITLECSQTMGHDKMYWYQQDPGMELHLIHYSYGVNSTEKGDLSSESTVSRIRTEHFPLTLESARPSHTSQYLCASSDRGTVASGNTIYFGEGSWLTVV.

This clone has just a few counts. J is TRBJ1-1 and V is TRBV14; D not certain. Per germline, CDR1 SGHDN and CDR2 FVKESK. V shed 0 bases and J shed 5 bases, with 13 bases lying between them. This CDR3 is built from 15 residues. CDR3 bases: TGTGCCAGCAGCCAAGAGAAAGGACGGGTAACTGAAGCTTTCTTT. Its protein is CASSQEKGRVTEAFF.

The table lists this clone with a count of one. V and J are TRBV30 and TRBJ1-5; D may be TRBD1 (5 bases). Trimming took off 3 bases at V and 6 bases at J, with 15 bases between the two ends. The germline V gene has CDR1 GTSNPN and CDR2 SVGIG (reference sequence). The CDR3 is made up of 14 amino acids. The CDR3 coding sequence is TGTGCCTGGAGGGCAGGGCTCGGCAGTCAGCCCCAGCATTTT. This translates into CAWRAGLGSQPQHF.